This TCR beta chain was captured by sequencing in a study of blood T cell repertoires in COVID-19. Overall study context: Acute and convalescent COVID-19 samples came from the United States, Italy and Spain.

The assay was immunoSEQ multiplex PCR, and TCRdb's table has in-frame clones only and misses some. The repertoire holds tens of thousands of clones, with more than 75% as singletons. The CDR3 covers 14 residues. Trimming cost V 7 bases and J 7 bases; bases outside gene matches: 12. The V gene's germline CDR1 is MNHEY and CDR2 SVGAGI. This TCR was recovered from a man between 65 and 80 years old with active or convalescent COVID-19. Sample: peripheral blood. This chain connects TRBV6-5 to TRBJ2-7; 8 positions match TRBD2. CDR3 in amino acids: CASIKAGARGEQYF. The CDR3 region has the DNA TGTGCCAGCATAAAAGCGGGGGCGAGAGGAGAGCAGTACTTC.